One sample yielded the 23 T cell receptor beta chains listed below, sequenced in a study of blood T cell repertoires in COVID-19. TCRdb's copy holds only in-frame clones and misses some; the assay was immunoSEQ multiplex PCR. The table records hundreds of thousands of clones, roughly 90% of them present only once. What was sequenced was peripheral blood. The receptors here all came from a woman under 40 with acute or convalescent COVID-19.

CDR3 nucleotide sequence: TGTGCCAGCAGTCAACTTCCGGGACAGGGGGGTCTGAGTAATTATGGCTACACCTTC. Its translation is CASSQLPGQGGLSNYGYTF. The chain has TRBV6-6 and TRBJ1-2; 11 bases line up with TRBD1. V was clipped by 5 bases and J by 5 bases; unmatched bases: 19. CDR3 size: 19 residues. Germline V gene sequence: CDR1 MNHNY, CDR2 SVGAGI (reference sequence).

This sequence joins TRBV2 and TRBJ1-1; D gene unclear. Trimming removed 5 bases at V and 0 bases at J, with 7 bases between. Per the germline V gene, CDR1 is SNHLY and CDR2 is FYNNEI. The CDR3 has 13 residues. CDR3 amino acids: CASSREMNTEAFF. DNA for the CDR3: TGTGCCAGCAGTAGGGAGATGAACACTGAAGCTTTCTTT. The full variable domain, with the rest looked up from reference TRBV2 and TRBJ1-1, is EPEVTQTPSHQVTQMGQEVILRCVPISNHLYFYWYRQILGQKVEFLVSFYNNEISEKSEIFDDQFSVERPDGSNFTLKIRSTKLEDSAMYFCASSREMNTEAFFGQGTRLTVV.

The V call is TRBV3-1 (or the pseudogene TRBV3-2), the J call TRBJ1-5; D is undetermined. The CDR3 spans 15 residues. Germline-derived CDR1 and CDR2 are LGHDT and YNNKEL (reference sequence). V shed 0 bases and J shed 1 base, with 7 bases lying between them. The chain's CDR3 is CASSQDALSNQPQHF. The CDR3 DNA follows: TGTGCCAGCAGCCAAGACGCGCTGAGCAATCAGCCCCAGCATTTT.

The chain uses TRBV14 and TRBJ2-5; D perhaps matches TRBD2 (5 bases). Germline assignment: CDR1 SGHDN and CDR2 FVKESK. The ends were cut back, 4 bases at V and 5 bases at J, with 8 bases in the middle. The CDR3 sequence is 12 residues long. CDR3 DNA sequence: TGTGCCAGCAGCCGAGGGATGGAGACCCAGTACTTC. Protein sequence: CASSRGMETQYF.

J is TRBJ2-1 and V is TRBV4-1; 10 bases align to TRBD2. The V gene end was trimmed by 1 base and the J gene end by 4 bases; junction bases not matched to a gene: 7. There are 17 residues in the CDR3. The germline CDR1 and CDR2 sequences are MGHRA and YSYEKL. The CDR3 DNA reads TGCGCCAGCAGCCAAGTGCCCCAGCGGGGGGGATACAATGAGCAGTTCTTC. Translating gives CASSQVPQRGGYNEQFF.

This chain connects TRBV11-1 to TRBJ2-5; perhaps TRBD2 as D (5 bases). Looked up from germline, CDR1 is SGHAT and CDR2 is FQDESV (reference sequence). This CDR3 region has 13 residues. Trimming took off 5 bases at V and 5 bases at J, with 12 bases between the two ends. The CDR3 bases are TGTGCCAGCAGCCGAGGGTCCCTGGAGACCCAGTACTTC. It translates to CASSRGSLETQYF.

The CDR3 sequence is CASSQGDRGAQETQYF. The CDR3 coding sequence is TGCGCCAGCAGCCAAGGTGACAGGGGGGCCCAAGAGACCCAGTACTTC. The rearrangement links TRBV4-1 to TRBJ2-5, with 9 bases identical to TRBD1. The germline V gene has CDR1 MGHRA and CDR2 YSYEKL. The CDR3 extends over 16 amino acids. V shed 1 base, J shed 1 base, and the junction held 4 bases outside the gene matches.

In this sample, this clone turned up once. The gene calls are TRBV20-1 and TRBJ1-1; no clear D. The CDR3 has 11 residues. V lost 8 bases and J 5 bases, leaving 12 bases between the germline ends. Germline V gene lookup returns CDR1 DFQATT and CDR2 SNEGSKA (reference sequence). CDR3 in DNA: TGCAGTATTCCACTTGGTACTGAAGCTTTCTTT. Translation gives CSIPLGTEAFF.

The chain recombines TRBV3-1 (or the pseudogene TRBV3-2) with TRBJ2-5; the match to TRBD1 covers 7 bases. The CDR3 runs to 16 residues. The ends lost 4 bases at V and 5 bases at J; junction bases unmatched: 13. Germline-derived CDR1 and CDR2 are LGHDT and YNNKEL (reference sequence). CDR3 protein: CASSPRARDSRETQYF. For the CDR3, the DNA is TGTGCCAGCAGCCCCCGCGCCAGGGACAGTCGGGAGACCCAGTACTTC.

The V call is TRBV21-1, the J call TRBJ2-5; TRBD2 reflects the table's D call only, with no check against the DNA. TRBV21-1 represents a pseudogene. CDR3 length: 16 amino acids. As DNA, the CDR3 is TGTGCCAGCAGCAAAGGTAGCGGGGGTTCTGGTGAGACCCAGTACTTC. Its translation: CASSKGSGGSGETQYF.

V usage is TRBV28 and J usage is TRBJ1-6; TRBD1 matches at 7 bases. Looked up from germline, CDR1 is MDHEN and CDR2 is SYDVKM. J gave up 8 bases and V 4 bases, and 8 bases lay outside the gene matches. This CDR3 is built from 15 residues. In nucleotides, the CDR3 is TGTGCCAGCAGTTCCAGGACAGGTTATCATTCACCCCTCCACTTT. Translating gives CASSSRTGYHSPLHF.

The V gene is TRBV30, the J gene TRBJ1-6; TRBD1 might be the D (5 bases). CDR3 length equals 15 residues. Germline CDR1 and CDR2: GTSNPN and SVGIG (reference sequence). V was clipped by 0 bases and J by 7 bases, with 13 bases between them. CDR3 coding DNA: TGTGCCTGGAGTGTGATGGGAAGGGGAAATTCACCCCTCCACTTT. Translation: CAWSVMGRGNSPLHF.

The J gene is TRBJ1-1, the V gene TRBV5-1; D uncertain. Germline values: CDR1 SGHRS, CDR2 YFSETQ. The CDR3 is 15 residues long. The V and J ends lost 5 bases and 2 bases respectively, with 16 bases between them. The CDR3 here is CASSPPWASNTEAFF. DNA for the CDR3: TGCGCCAGCAGTCCTCCTTGGGCGAGTAACACTGAAGCTTTCTTT.

V gene TRBV3-1 (or the pseudogene TRBV3-2) combines with J gene TRBJ1-2; a possible D gene is TRBD1 (5 bases). This CDR3 has 17 amino acids. The germline V and J ends were trimmed by 3 bases and 3 bases, with 20 bases remaining between them. Per germline, CDR1 LGHDT and CDR2 YNNKEL (reference sequence). In nucleotides, the CDR3 is TGTGCCAGCAGCCAGATCGCAGGGCCCCTCCACTACTATGGCTACACCTTC. Its translation: CASSQIAGPLHYYGYTF.

The chain couples TRBV12-5 to TRBJ1-2, with TRBD1 as a possible D gene (6 bases). The CDR3 extends over 16 amino acids. V was pared by 2 bases and J by 7 bases, with 20 bases between. The germline gives CDR1 LGHNT, CDR2 FRNRAP. CDR3 bases: TGTGCTAGTGGTTTGTCACGGGGGGCGCGAAATGTTGGCTACACCTTC. Translated: CASGLSRGARNVGYTF.

The chain links TRBV3-1 (or the pseudogene TRBV3-2) to TRBJ2-6; D is perhaps TRBD1 (6 bases). The CDR3 runs 16 residues. Trimming shortened V by 1 base and J by 2 bases, and 9 bases separated the two germline ends. Germline CDR1 LGHDT, CDR2 YNNKEL (reference sequence). The CDR3: CASSQVPGAGANVLTF. The CDR3 region has the DNA TGTGCCAGCAGCCAAGTCCCAGGGGCTGGGGCCAACGTCCTGACTTTC.

This chain's CDR3 is CASRAEVNTEAFF. CDR3 in DNA: TGTGCCAGCAGGGCCGAAGTGAACACTGAAGCTTTCTTT. The J gene is TRBJ1-1, the V gene TRBV2; D is unclear. The length of the CDR3 is 13 residues. Trimming removed 6 bases at V and 0 bases at J, with 8 bases between. CDR1 and CDR2 from the germline V gene are SNHLY and FYNNEI.

The chain joins TRBV6-2 or TRBV6-3 to TRBJ1-2; TRBD1 aligns across 8 bases. The CDR3 loop spans 18 amino acids. Looked up from germline, CDR1 is MNHEY and CDR2 is SVGEGT. V was pared by 6 bases and J by 0 bases, with 15 bases of the junction left unmatched. CDR3 DNA: TGTGCCAGCAGCCCTTGGGGAGGGGGCAGGGGGCCTAACTATGGCTACACCTTC. Amino acids: CASSPWGGGRGPNYGYTF.

This chain connects TRBV27 to TRBJ1-1, with D possibly being TRBD1 (6 bases). Per germline, CDR1 MNHEY and CDR2 SMNVEV (reference sequence). Trimming cost V 3 bases and J 1 base, with 9 bases left between them. CDR3 length: 14 residues. CDR3 DNA sequence: TGTGCCAGCAGTTTTGAGACAGGGAACACTGAAGCTTTCTTT. It encodes CASSFETGNTEAFF.

Written as DNA, the CDR3 is TGTGCCAGCAGCTCAGGGGCTGAGGGTATCACAGATACGCAGTATTTT. This sequence encodes CASSSGAEGITDTQYF. V is TRBV7-3 and J is TRBJ2-3, with D maybe TRBD1 (6 bases). The V and J ends lost 4 bases and 2 bases respectively, with 16 bases between them. The CDR3 extends over 16 amino acids. Germline V CDR1 and CDR2: SGHTA, FQGTGA. Using reference TRBV7-3 and TRBJ2-3 for the parts outside the CDR3, the full variable domain is GAGVSQTPSNKVTEKGKYVELRCDPISGHTALYWYRQSLGQGPEFLIYFQGTGAADDSGLPNDRFFAVRPEGSVSTLKIQRTERGDSAVYLCASSSGAEGITDTQYFGPGTRLTVL.

This clone was detected a few times. The chain couples TRBV12-3 or TRBV12-4 to TRBJ2-2; D gene uncertain. The CDR3 covers 12 residues. V lost 6 bases to trimming and J lost 4 bases, with 6 bases between them. The CDR3 reads CASSLFTGELFF. In nucleotides, the CDR3 is TGTGCCAGCAGCCTTTTCACCGGGGAGCTGTTTTTT.

With regard to this clone: Because it lacks the conserved phenylalanine or tryptophan at the end, this CDR3 is likely a read error. The limits of the CDR3 on the DNA are not certain, so only TCRdb's listed CDR3 is given. This chain joins TRBV20-1 and TRBJ2-7; the table's D call, TRBD2, has no DNA check behind it. Germline CDR1 is DFQATT and CDR2 is SNEGSKA (reference sequence). The CDR3 is 12 amino acids in total, end residues counted. The CDR3 is CSASQAGGLLVY.

The J gene is TRBJ2-5, the V gene TRBV3-1 (or the pseudogene TRBV3-2); 9 bases are shared with TRBD2. Unmatched junction bases numbered 11, after V lost 1 base and J lost 5 bases. Germline V gives CDR1 LGHDT, CDR2 YNNKEL (reference sequence). The CDR3 length is 17 residues. CDR3 DNA: TGTGCCAGCAGCCAAGCTAGTGCGGGGGGGCCGGAGGAGACCCAGTACTTC. This codes for CASSQASAGGPEETQYF.